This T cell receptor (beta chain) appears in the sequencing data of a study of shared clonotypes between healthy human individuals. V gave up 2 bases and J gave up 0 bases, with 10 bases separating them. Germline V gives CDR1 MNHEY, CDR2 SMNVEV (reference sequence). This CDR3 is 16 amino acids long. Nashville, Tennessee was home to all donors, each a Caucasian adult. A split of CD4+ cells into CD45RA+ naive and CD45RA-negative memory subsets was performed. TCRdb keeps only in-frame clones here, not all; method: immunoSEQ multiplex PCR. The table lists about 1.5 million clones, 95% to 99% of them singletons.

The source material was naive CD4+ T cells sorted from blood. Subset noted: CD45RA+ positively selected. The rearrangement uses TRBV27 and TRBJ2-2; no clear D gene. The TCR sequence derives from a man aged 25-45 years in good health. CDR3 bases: TGTGCCAGCAGTTTAAGAGAGTTCGCGAACACCGGGGAGCTGTTTTTT. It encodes CASSLREFANTGELFF.